Below are 21 T cell receptor beta chains sequenced from a single sample in a study of beta chain features in type 1 diabetes. As every portion of the isolated RNA was reverse transcribed, the sequencing read expressed TCRB transcripts. This table comes from immunoSEQ multiplex PCR, and its TCRdb copy is limited to in-frame clones, with some not included. The sample lists under 400,000 clones, roughly 12% seen once, with about 0.018% in the top ten. The sample consisted of naive CD4+ T cells from blood. The receptors here all came from a man between 18 and 29 years old in good health.

The V gene is TRBV27, the J gene TRBJ2-1, with 7 bases that match TRBD2. CDR1 is MNHEY and CDR2 is SMNVEV in the germline V gene (reference sequence). V lost 5 bases, J lost 9 bases, and 10 bases stayed unmatched. The CDR3 is 14 amino acids. CDR3 DNA sequence: TGTGCCAGCAGTAGGGCGGGAGTAGGTGGTGAGCAGTTCTTC. Translation: CASSRAGVGGEQFF.

The chain links TRBV2 to TRBJ1-1, with D unresolved. Trimming left V 1 base short and J 3 bases short, with 6 bases between. CDR1 is SNHLY and CDR2 is FYNNEI in the germline V gene. This CDR3 is built from 13 residues. For the CDR3, the DNA is TGTGCCAGCAGTGAAGGTGGCTACACTGAAGCTTTCTTT. Its translation is CASSEGGYTEAFF.

This clone has only a few counts. V and J are TRBV7-9 and TRBJ2-3; D is possibly TRBD2 (6 bases). Per germline, CDR1 SEHNR and CDR2 FQNEAQ (reference sequence). V lost 5 bases and J 1 base, leaving 16 bases between the germline ends. This CDR3 spans 16 amino acids. The CDR3 loop is CASSPPRIAGTDTQYF. The CDR3 DNA sequence: TGTGCCAGCAGCCCCCCGCGAATAGCGGGCACAGATACGCAGTATTTT. Supplemented by reference TRBV7-9 and TRBJ2-3, the full variable domain reads DTGVSQNPRHKITKRGQNVTFRCDPISEHNRLYWYRQTLGQGPEFLTYFQNEAQLEKSRLLSDRFSAERPKGSFSTLEIQRTEQGDSAMYLCASSPPRIAGTDTQYFGPGTRLTVL.

This chain links TRBV28 with TRBJ2-1; the D gene is possibly TRBD2 (5 bases). This CDR3 comprises 15 residues. Germline lookup yields CDR1 MDHEN and CDR2 SYDVKM. V gave up 3 bases and J gave up 6 bases, with 15 bases separating them. CDR3 loop: CASSLGSGWGNEQFF. For the CDR3, the DNA is TGTGCCAGCAGTTTGGGGAGTGGGTGGGGCAATGAGCAGTTCTTC. Together with reference TRBV28 and TRBJ2-1, the CDR3 gives the full variable domain: DVKVTQSSRYLVKRTGEKVFLECVQDMDHENMFWYRQDPGLGLRLIYFSYDVKMKEKGDIPEGYSVSREKKERFSLILESASTNQTSMYLCASSLGSGWGNEQFFGPGTRLTVL.

In its sample, this clone was seen a few times. The chain joins TRBV7-2 to TRBJ1-5; 7 bases are a match to TRBD1. The germline V gene encodes CDR1 SGHTA and CDR2 FQGNSA. The CDR3 sequence is 15 residues long. Unmatched junction bases numbered 3, after V lost 1 base and J lost 3 bases. CDR3 bases: TGTGCCAGCAGCTTAGGGGACAGCAACAATCAGCCCCAGCATTTT. Its translation is CASSLGDSNNQPQHF. The variable domain in full, with the rest retrieved from reference TRBV7-2 and TRBJ1-5, is GAGVSQSPSNKVTEKGKDVELRCDPISGHTALYWYRQSLGQGLEFLIYFQGNSAPDKSGLPSDRFSAERTGGSVSTLTIQRTQQEDSAVYLCASSLGDSNNQPQHFGDGTRLSIL.

The J gene is TRBJ1-4, the V gene TRBV7-9; unclear D gene. The germline V gene has CDR1 SEHNR and CDR2 FQNEAQ (reference sequence). Trimming removed 5 bases from V and 0 bases from J, with 7 bases in between. The CDR3 is 14 residues long. CDR3 region: CASSPRATNEKLFF. CDR3 bases: TGTGCCAGCAGCCCTCGTGCAACTAATGAAAAACTGTTTTTT.

This clone appeared a few times. V and J are TRBV15 and TRBJ2-7; D is possibly TRBD2 (6 bases). The germline V and J ends were trimmed by 1 base and 4 bases, with 29 bases remaining between them. Germline CDR1 is LNHNV and CDR2 is YYDKDF (reference sequence). There are 20 residues in the CDR3. CDR3 in DNA: TGTGCCACCAGCAGAGGTATCGGCGGGGCAGGTCCAGGAAAACCGTACGAGCAGTACTTC. Amino acid sequence: CATSRGIGGAGPGKPYEQYF.

This clone was seen only a few times. This chain links TRBV13 with TRBJ1-5; unclear D gene. CDR3 length: 13 amino acids. The germline gives CDR1 PRHDT, CDR2 FYEKMQ (reference sequence). V was clipped by 5 bases and J by 6 bases, with 11 bases between them. CDR3 nucleotides: TGTGCCAGCAGCCTCAGGCTGGGTCAGCCCCAGCATTTT. It encodes CASSLRLGQPQHF.

V usage is TRBV2 and J usage is TRBJ2-5, with 8 bases fitting TRBD2. The ends lost 3 bases at V and 7 bases at J; junction bases unmatched: 13. Germline lookup yields CDR1 SNHLY and CDR2 FYNNEI. The length of the CDR3 is 16 residues. The CDR3 sequence is CASSDRAGGGRGTQYF. The CDR3 DNA sequence: TGTGCCAGCAGTGACCGGGCGGGGGGCGGAAGGGGGACCCAGTACTTC.

The rearrangement uses TRBV6-5 and TRBJ2-3; weak D call: TRBD2 (5 bases). The V gene lost 6 bases and the J gene lost 6 bases, with 13 bases spanning the gap. Germline CDR1 is MNHEY and CDR2 is SVGAGI. The CDR3 sequence is 13 residues long. This chain's CDR3 is CASSPRRGDTQYF. Written as DNA, the CDR3 is TGTGCCAGCAGCCCCCGACGCGGGGATACGCAGTATTTT.

The J gene is TRBJ2-4, the V gene TRBV7-3, with TRBD1 matching over 9 bases. The CDR3 covers 15 residues. Looked up from germline, CDR1 is SGHTA and CDR2 is FQGTGA. Trimming cost V 5 bases and J 3 bases; bases outside gene matches: 5. DNA of the CDR3: TGTGCCAGCAGCAGACAGGGGGGGGGCAAAAACATTCAGTACTTC. It encodes CASSRQGGGKNIQYF.

The chain carries TRBV6-5 and TRBJ1-1; possibly TRBD1 for D (5 bases). The CDR3 runs 11 residues. In germline, CDR1 is MNHEY, CDR2 SVGAGI. The ends were cut back, 6 bases at V and 11 bases at J, with 13 bases in the middle. The CDR3 protein is CASRHTGPAFF. The DNA of the CDR3 is TGTGCCAGCAGACACACAGGTCCGGCTTTCTTT.

The table lists this clone with a few counts. The chain couples TRBV7-2 to TRBJ1-5; 11 bases are shared with TRBD1. Germline loops: CDR1 SGHTA, CDR2 FQGNSA. The CDR3 has 15 amino acids. The ends lost 3 bases at V and 5 bases at J; junction bases unmatched: 3. The CDR3 here is CASSLDRGRYQPQHF. CDR3 DNA sequence: TGTGCCAGCAGCTTGGACAGGGGGCGTTATCAGCCCCAGCATTTT.

The table lists this clone with a few counts. The chain employs TRBV19 and TRBJ2-1, with 7 nucleotides matching TRBD2. There are 14 residues in the CDR3. In germline, CDR1 is LNHDA, CDR2 SQIVND (reference sequence). The J segment lost 6 bases and the V segment lost 4 bases, leaving 6 bases of the junction unmatched. CDR3 sequence reads: CASSRTRIRNEQFF. The CDR3 nucleotides are TGTGCCAGTAGTAGGACTAGAATACGCAATGAGCAGTTCTTC. The variable domain in full, completed from reference TRBV19 and TRBJ2-1, reads DGGITQSPKYLFRKEGQNVTLSCEQNLNHDAMYWYRQDPGQGLRLIYYSQIVNDFQKGDIAEGYSVSREKKESFPLTVTSAQKNPTAFYLCASSRTRIRNEQFFGPGTRLTVL.

This clone was observed a handful of times. This chain uses TRBV7-9 with TRBJ1-1; 9 nucleotides match TRBD1. The CDR3 is made up of 15 amino acids. The J segment lost 4 bases and the V segment lost 4 bases, leaving 7 bases of the junction unmatched. CDR1 and CDR2 (germline): SEHNR, FQNEAQ (reference sequence). The CDR3 DNA is TGTGCCAGCAGCTCACAGGGGGCCGGGTCCACTGAAGCTTTCTTT. This translates into CASSSQGAGSTEAFF.

The chain carries TRBV18 and TRBJ1-1, with 8 bases matching TRBD1. Germline loops: CDR1 KGHSH, CDR2 LQKENI. The length of the CDR3 is 14 residues. Trimming cost V 2 bases and J 7 bases; bases outside gene matches: 6. Here the CDR3 reads CASSPGRDRYEAFF. The CDR3 DNA follows: TGTGCCAGCTCACCAGGACGGGACAGGTATGAAGCTTTCTTT.

The chain joins TRBV28 to TRBJ2-1; 7 nucleotides agree with TRBD1. The CDR3 covers 13 residues. Germline lookup yields CDR1 MDHEN and CDR2 SYDVKM. V gave up 4 bases and J gave up 8 bases; unmatched junction bases: 5. CDR3 coding DNA: TGTGCCAGCAGTTCCCCGCAGGGGGATGAGCAGTTCTTC. It encodes CASSSPQGDEQFF.

The chain is built from TRBV5-1 and TRBJ1-2; D not certain. V lost 4 bases to trimming and J lost 7 bases, with 14 bases between them. The CDR3 runs 13 residues. In germline, CDR1 is SGHRS, CDR2 YFSETQ. CDR3 in DNA: TGCGCCAGCAGCCAAAACGGGGAGGGTGGCTACACCTTC. Translating it yields CASSQNGEGGYTF.

The rearrangement joins TRBV29-1 to TRBJ2-1; 10 positions agree with TRBD2. With V trimmed by 6 bases and J by 4 bases, 6 bases remained unmatched. This CDR3 contains 14 residues. Per germline, CDR1 SQVTM and CDR2 ANQGSEA. CDR3 sequence: CSVDSGRTYNEQFF. The CDR3 DNA reads TGCAGCGTGGATAGCGGGAGGACATACAATGAGCAGTTCTTC.

Written as DNA, the CDR3 is TGTGCCAGCAACCTTAGGGAGGGGTACGAGCAGTACTTC. Protein: CASNLREGYEQYF. J is TRBJ2-7 and V is TRBV5-6; 7 positions match TRBD2. CDR1 is SGHDT and CDR2 is YYEEEE in the germline V gene. The length of the CDR3 is 13 residues. With V trimmed by 6 bases and J by 4 bases, 7 bases remained unmatched.

V is TRBV28 and J is TRBJ2-7, with 9 bases lining up with TRBD2. This CDR3 has 14 amino acids. The trim removed 6 bases at V and 6 bases at J, leaving 9 bases unmatched. Per the germline V gene, CDR1 is MDHEN and CDR2 is SYDVKM. The CDR3 sequence: CASRNSGRLSEQYF. Written as DNA, the CDR3 is TGTGCCAGCAGAAATAGCGGGAGACTTAGCGAGCAGTACTTC.